Each of the 3 T cell receptor beta chains below was sequenced from the same sample in a study of T cells in Graves' hyperthyroidism and ophthalmopathy. TCR beta CDR3 sequences were amplified from RNA transcripts. Primed by the HTBI set, a first-round RT-PCR was run on the TCR CDR3. TCRdb re-called the multiplex PCR reads with MiXCR, one entry per CDR3 protein. This sample has about 290,000 distinct CDR3 sequences, with approximately 15% found just once. Material: blood. Receptors were obtained from a woman in her forties with Graves' hyperthyroidism.

This clonotype came up many times. The chain carries TRBV11-2 and TRBJ2-1, with 7 positions matching TRBD1. The J segment lost 4 bases and the V segment lost 5 bases, leaving 5 bases of the junction unmatched. The germline gives CDR1 SGHAT, CDR2 FQNNGV. This CDR3 region has 14 residues. The CDR3, as DNA: TGTGCCAGCAGCCCGGGGACAGTATACAATGAGCAGTTCTTC. Translating gives CASSPGTVYNEQFF.

The rearrangement uses TRBV29-1 and TRBJ2-1; 11 bases map to TRBD2. The V segment lost 7 bases and the J segment 10 bases; nucleotides outside the gene matches: 9. Germline assignment: CDR1 SQVTM and CDR2 ANQGSEA. The CDR3 consists of 13 residues. CDR3 bases: TGCAGCGGGGGACTAGCGGACTCCCTAGAGCAGTTCTTC. This codes for CSGGLADSLEQFF.

This clonotype appeared many times. The V and J genes are TRBV24-1 and TRBJ2-5, with 7 positions matching TRBD2. Germline CDR1 is KGHDR and CDR2 is SFDVKD. The CDR3 runs 15 residues. V was pared by 5 bases and J by 5 bases, with 10 bases of the junction left unmatched. The CDR3 spells CATSATGGSRETQYF. In DNA form, the CDR3 reads TGTGCCACCAGTGCCACCGGGGGGTCTCGGGAGACCCAGTACTTC.